This T cell receptor (beta chain) was recovered during a study of CD8 T cells in ankylosing spondylitis. Study conclusions and caveats: Seemingly distinctive of ankylosing spondylitis blood was a TCR beta motif formed by eight highly homologous variants.

TCRdb processed the 5' RACE reads anew with MiXCR; each CDR3 protein has one entry. The sample includes over 600,000 distinct CDR3 sequences, under 20% of them seen just once. V shed 2 bases and J 5 bases; nucleotides not matched to a gene: 8. This CDR3 has 15 residues. Details on this clonotype: Its specificity is not known.

The chain joins TRBV12-3 or TRBV12-4 to TRBJ2-5; 7 positions match TRBD2. Sequenced sample: blood, either unsorted or a sorted T cell fraction (not recorded which). The receptor was derived from a male donor with ankylosing spondylitis. Here the CDR3 reads CASSLQGGLAETQYF. The CDR3 coding sequence is TGTGCCAGCAGTTTACAGGGAGGGTTGGCGGAGACCCAGTACTTC.